A selection of T cell receptor beta chains follows, all from one sample in a study of T-cell memory formation after mild COVID-19. A single record per CDR3 protein comes from TCRdb applying MiXCR to the 5' RACE reads. Of some 86,000 distinct CDR3 sequences in the sample, more than 20% are singletons; the top ten hold 35% to 50%. The material sequenced was PBMCs or a T cell subset sorted from them (not recorded which). These TCRs come from a man between 18 and 29 years old who had mild COVID-19 (a few samples of this study predate the infection). Cell type and time point are not known. Both conserved end residues are trimmed from each CDR3. Size is omitted from some rows. Given values are once, few, many or a class for expanded clones.

J gene	clone size	V gene	CDR3 protein
TRBJ2-1	.	TRBV7-9	ASSLDHLYNEQF
TRBJ2-1	few	TRBV15	ATSASTADEQF
TRBJ2-1	many	TRBV7-9	ASSLGRTGGVNEQF
TRBJ2-7	.	TRBV20-1	SARDSGGYEQY
TRBJ2-7	few	TRBV7-2	ASTPGGYEQY
TRBJ2-7	.	TRBV4-1	ASSQDRVGFYEQY
TRBJ2-3	few	TRBV7-6	ASSYKGGATDTQY
TRBJ2-3	.	TRBV29-1	SATNRVSTDTQY
TRBJ1-1	few	TRBV19	ASSSDRRTEAF
TRBJ2-1	.	TRBV7-9	ASSPGATNEQF
TRBJ2-7	.	TRBV9	ASSPPVGQGGEQY
TRBJ2-3	few	TRBV7-9	ASSLVASYTDTQY
TRBJ2-1	few	TRBV6-2/TRBV6-3	ASSSGSPPN
TRBJ2-7	.	TRBV3-1	ASSHYRYEQY
TRBJ1-1	few	TRBV3-1	ASSQGGPEAF
TRBJ2-7	.	TRBV5-1	ASSFSTGTGPYEQY
TRBJ1-1	few	TRBV24-1	ATSDPLGGQELPNTEAF
TRBJ2-7	.	TRBV24-1	ATSDRQYEQY
TRBJ2-1	few	TRBV5-4	ASSGGGQPRDEQF
TRBJ1-5	.	TRBV28	ASSLIAGVNQPQH
TRBJ1-5	.	TRBV25-1	ASSAGQGAKPQH
TRBJ2-3	.	TRBV9	ASSVGWVGSTDTQY
TRBJ2-1	.	TRBV2	ASIPSGGAESYNEQF
TRBJ2-3	.	TRBV9	ASSLSAGEGTDTQY
TRBJ2-3	few	TRBV3-1	ASSQDPGGSDTQY
TRBJ1-1	.	TRBV2	ATEVRDKGGAF
TRBJ2-7	.	TRBV29-1	SANTGVSYEQY
TRBJ1-1	.	TRBV27	ASSPGVPADEAF
TRBJ2-5	.	TRBV7-9	ASSFFLETQY
TRBJ2-3	.	TRBV6-5	ASRRTVVDTQY